The rows below give T cell receptor beta chains drawn from one sample of a study of CD8 T cells in ankylosing spondylitis. Each CDR3 protein gets one entry after TCRdb re-called the 5' RACE reads with MiXCR. The data contain under 450,000 distinct CDR3 sequences, roughly 15% of them singletons. Sequencing was done on a sample of blood, either unsorted or a sorted T cell fraction (not recorded which). These receptors originate from a male donor with ankylosing spondylitis. The CDR3 runs from the conserved cysteine through the conserved F or W. Each record gives: J gene, V gene, clone size, D gene, CDR3 DNA, CDR3 protein. D genes are given only for firm matches. The size field is filled for only some rows; it gives once, few, many or a size class.

J: TRBJ1-1; V: TRBV11-3; size: few; D: TRBD1; DNA: TGTGCCAGCAGCTTAGGCGGGACAGCCCGTGAAGCTTTCTTT; CDR3: CASSLGGTAREAFF
J: TRBJ2-7; V: TRBV5-4; size: once; D: .; DNA: TGTGCCAGCAGCTTATGGGGGGTGACCTACGAGCAGTACTTC; CDR3: CASSLWGVTYEQYF
J: TRBJ2-3; V: TRBV20-1; size: .; D: TRBD2; DNA: TGCAGTGCTAGAGATTTCAGGACTAGGGTGACAGATACGCAGTATTTT; CDR3: CSARDFRTRVTDTQYF
J: TRBJ2-7; V: TRBV25-1; size: few; D: .; DNA: TGTGCCAGCAGTGAAATACTCTCACGACAGACAGAACCTTCCTACGAGCAGTACTTC; CDR3: CASSEILSRQTEPSYEQYF
J: TRBJ1-3; V: TRBV3-1; size: few; D: .; DNA: TGTGCCAGCAGCCAAGACTACCGGGACCTCGAGGGAAACACCATATATTTT; CDR3: CASSQDYRDLEGNTIYF
J: TRBJ2-3; V: TRBV12-3/TRBV12-4; size: few; D: .; DNA: TGTGCCAGCAGTTTAGCGGGCCTCGTCCCGGGTACGCAGTATTTT; CDR3: CASSLAGLVPGTQYF
J: TRBJ2-1; V: TRBV12-3/TRBV12-4; size: few; D: TRBD2; DNA: TGTGCCAGCAGCTCTACTAGCGGGCTTCCTCCAAGCTCCTACAATGAGCAGTTCTTC; CDR3: CASSSTSGLPPSSYNEQFF
J: TRBJ2-7; V: TRBV10-3; size: .; D: .; DNA: TGTGCCATCAGTGACGGTGGCTACGAGCAGTACTTC; CDR3: CAISDGGYEQYF
J: TRBJ1-2; V: TRBV4-1; size: .; D: TRBD1; DNA: TGCGCCAGCAGCCAAGGCGGTCAGGGGGCCTCCTATGGCTACACCTTC; CDR3: CASSQGGQGASYGYTF
J: TRBJ1-1; V: TRBV5-1; size: .; D: .; DNA: TGCGCCAGCAGCTTGGGCGGGACGACGAACACTGAAGCTTTCTTT; CDR3: CASSLGGTTNTEAFF
J: TRBJ2-3; V: TRBV18; size: few; D: .; DNA: TGTGCCAGCTCGACAGGTGGAGGGGACACAGATACGCAGTATTTT; CDR3: CASSTGGGDTDTQYF
J: TRBJ1-1; V: TRBV9; size: .; D: .; DNA: TGTGCCAGCAGCCCTGGTATTGGGGGGAACACTGAAGCTTTCTTT; CDR3: CASSPGIGGNTEAFF
J: TRBJ2-1; V: TRBV7-9; size: many; D: .; DNA: TGTGCCAGCAGCTTAGGGGGTAGGTCTAATGCAGGCCATGAGCAGTTCTTC; CDR3: CASSLGGRSNAGHEQFF
J: TRBJ1-2; V: TRBV4-1; size: few; D: .; DNA: TGCGCCAGCAGCCAGACAGGTACTATGTTGGGCTACACCTTC; CDR3: CASSQTGTMLGYTF
J: TRBJ1-3; V: TRBV12-3/TRBV12-4; size: .; D: .; DNA: TGTGCCAGCAGACGACAGCCAGGAAACACCATATATTTT; CDR3: CASRRQPGNTIYF
J: TRBJ2-7; V: TRBV10-2; size: .; D: TRBD2; DNA: TGCGCCAGCACTGCTAGCGGGGGGCACTCCTACGAGCAGTACTTC; CDR3: CASTASGGHSYEQYF
J: TRBJ1-2; V: TRBV6-1; size: many; D: TRBD1; DNA: TGTGCCAGCAGGGGGGGGACAGACACGTCGGGCTACACCTTC; CDR3: CASRGGTDTSGYTF
J: TRBJ1-1; V: TRBV4-3; size: few; D: .; DNA: TGCGCCAGCAGCCAAGATTGGGTCAGGGATCGAGACACTGAAGCTTTCTTT; CDR3: CASSQDWVRDRDTEAFF
J: TRBJ1-2; V: TRBV7-9; size: .; D: TRBD1; DNA: TGTGCCAGCACCCGGTCGGCAGGGGGCGGCTACACCTTC; CDR3: CASTRSAGGGYTF
J: TRBJ1-5; V: TRBV6-2/TRBV6-3; size: .; D: TRBD1; DNA: TGTGCCAGCAGCCGACGGACAGGGCATGGCAATCAGCCCCAGCATTTT; CDR3: CASSRRTGHGNQPQHF
J: TRBJ2-5; V: TRBV28; size: few; D: .; DNA: TGTGCCAGCAGTTTGGCGGGGGCCTCCGGGACCCAGTACTTC; CDR3: CASSLAGASGTQYF
J: TRBJ1-1; V: TRBV29-1; size: .; D: .; DNA: TGCAGCGTTGAAGATTCCGTGAAAGCTTTCTTT; CDR3: CSVEDSVKAFF
J: TRBJ1-1; V: TRBV5-1; size: .; D: TRBD1; DNA: TGCGCCAGCAGCTTTACAGGGGAGGGAGAAGCTTTCTTT; CDR3: CASSFTGEGEAFF
J: TRBJ2-7; V: TRBV3-1; size: .; D: .; DNA: TGTGCCAGCAGCCAAGTGCTCTCGGAGCAGTACTTC; CDR3: CASSQVLSEQYF
J: TRBJ2-7; V: TRBV28; size: .; D: .; DNA: TGTGCCAGCAGTTTATCTCGCTCAGGGGACTACGAGCAGTACTTC; CDR3: CASSLSRSGDYEQYF